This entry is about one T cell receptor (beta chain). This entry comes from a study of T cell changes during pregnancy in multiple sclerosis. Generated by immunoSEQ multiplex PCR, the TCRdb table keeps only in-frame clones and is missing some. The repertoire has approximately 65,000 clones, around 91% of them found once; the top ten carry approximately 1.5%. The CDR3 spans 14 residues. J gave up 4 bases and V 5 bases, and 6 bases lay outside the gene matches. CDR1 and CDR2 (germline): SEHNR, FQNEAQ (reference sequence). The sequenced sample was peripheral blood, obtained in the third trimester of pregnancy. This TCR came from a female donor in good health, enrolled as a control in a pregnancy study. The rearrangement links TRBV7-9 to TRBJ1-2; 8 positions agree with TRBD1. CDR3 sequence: CASSGWTGSYGYTF. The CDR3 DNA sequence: TGTGCCAGCAGCGGCTGGACAGGGTCCTATGGCTACACCTTC.